This entry features one TCR beta chain sequence. Its antigen is undetermined. The data are from a study of shared clonotypes between healthy human individuals. Study details: The donor group consisted of two women and three men, aged 18 to 49. Researchers assigned three CD4 naive, three CD4 memory, two CD8 naive and one CD8 memory plate to each donor.

Trimming took 7 bases from V and 5 from J; bases not matched to a gene: 5. The CDR3 is 13 amino acids. The germline gives CDR1 MNHEY, CDR2 SMNVEV (reference sequence). Method: immunoSEQ multiplex PCR; TCRdb's copy keeps in-frame clones and lacks some. The sample gives more than 2 million clones, around 93% of which show up once; over 1.5% is in the top ten. Whole-study results and caveats: At large depth, rarefaction still showed sorted-subset sequencing to be incomplete.

Positive CCR7 selection of CD45RO-negative cells yielded the naive CD8 cells, and terminally differentiated effector memory CD45RA+ cells were excluded. The sequencing sample was made of naive CD8+ T cells from PBMCs. V is TRBV27 and J is TRBJ2-5; TRBD1 matches at 9 bases. This clonotype originated in a man aged 18 to 35 in good health. Some clones in this sample may be carry-over from other donors' samples. CDR3 protein: CASKTTGGETQYF. CDR3 nucleotide sequence: TGTGCCAGCAAAACGACAGGGGGGGAGACCCAGTACTTC.